The clone carrying this T cell receptor beta chain was observed many times. The sample comes from a study of T cells in Graves' hyperthyroidism and ophthalmopathy. V was clipped by 1 base and J by 4 bases; unmatched bases: 9. The CDR3 sequence is 16 residues long. The source material, RNA transcripts, was used to amplify TCR beta CDR3 regions. HTBI primers were the set used in a first-round RT-PCR of the TCR CDR3. A single record per CDR3 protein comes from TCRdb applying MiXCR to the multiplex PCR reads. The sample shows about half a million distinct CDR3 sequences, around a quarter of them seen only once.

Specimen: blood. The sequence derives from a woman younger than 45 with Graves' ophthalmopathy. The chain has TRBV12-3 or TRBV12-4 and TRBJ2-7, with 8 nucleotides matching TRBD2. The DNA for the CDR3 is TGTGCCAGCAGTTTAGGGGGAGGGAGCGGGGGTTACGAGCAGTACTTC. This translates into CASSLGGGSGGYEQYF.